This is a list of T cell receptor beta chains from one sample in a study of cytomegalovirus exposure and HLA in healthy donors. Assay used: immunoSEQ multiplex PCR; TCRdb lists only in-frame clones, some missing. The sample contains 25,000 to 35,000 clones, more than 60% of which appear only once. The material sequenced was PBMCs. The receptors here all came from a man between 50 and 59 years old in good health and CMV-seropositive. The CDR3 runs from the conserved cysteine through the conserved F or W. D genes are given only for firm matches.

v_gene	j_gene	d_gene	CDR3aa
TRBV30	TRBJ2-1	NA	CAFGTSSSYNEQFF
TRBV7-6	TRBJ2-1	NA	CASLPWRGNEQFF
TRBV9	TRBJ2-7	TRBD1	CASSVDGTGGHEQYF
TRBV15	TRBJ2-1	TRBD2	CATSRETGLAQFF
TRBV29-1	TRBJ2-1	NA	CSVEDPSRAEYNEQFF
TRBV7-9	TRBJ1-4	NA	CASTDLNEKLFF
TRBV9	TRBJ2-7	NA	CASSVAEAGTMIF
TRBV30	TRBJ2-7	TRBD1	CAWSQDRGSVRPYEQYF
TRBV10-3	TRBJ1-2	NA	CAISGVGVRGYTF
TRBV5-1	TRBJ2-5	NA	CASSLGSGLEETQYF
TRBV5-1	TRBJ2-1	NA	CASSLADGGREQFF
TRBV13	TRBJ1-1	NA	CASSSQGAEAFF
TRBV28	TRBJ1-2	NA	CASSLQGRGYTF
TRBV28	TRBJ1-6	TRBD1	CAIPGGQGEYGSPLHF
TRBV6-1	TRBJ1-5	NA	CAGSRGVGNQPQHF
TRBV10-3	TRBJ2-2	TRBD1	CAISAQTGANTGELFF
TRBV25-1	TRBJ2-4	NA	CASSDLGTQGNIQYF
TRBV4-3	TRBJ2-2	TRBD2	CASSLGTSGGVYTGELFF
TRBV11-2	TRBJ2-3	NA	CASSLEAVSTDTQYF
TRBV5-1	TRBJ2-2	TRBD1	CASSPGQATGELFF
TRBV29-1	TRBJ2-1	TRBD1	CSARDRGREQFF
TRBV28	TRBJ2-2	TRBD2	CASSSPGTSGSRGELFF
TRBV6-1	TRBJ1-4	NA	CASSEERRANEKLFF
TRBV6-5	TRBJ1-2	NA	CASSYAQGLNYGYTF
TRBV29-1	TRBJ2-3	TRBD2	CSVGKAGGPTDTQYF
TRBV5-1	TRBJ1-2	TRBD1	CASSSGQGNGYTF
TRBV4-1	TRBJ2-1	TRBD1	CASSQGQGSYNEQFF
TRBV28	TRBJ1-2	NA	CASSPYSYTEGLYGYTF
TRBV30	TRBJ1-2	NA	CAWSVNTAHYGYTF
TRBV2	TRBJ2-1	TRBD2	CASRGGGLGLEQFF
TRBV4-1	TRBJ1-3	TRBD1	CASSQKGTEGNTIYF
TRBV6-6	TRBJ1-2	NA	CASSYTPGVDYGYTF
TRBV29-1	TRBJ2-7	NA	CSFFGADLYEQYF
TRBV9	TRBJ1-5	NA	CASSVRYRSGTSFHQPQHF
TRBV30	TRBJ2-5	NA	CAWTRAETQYF
TRBV5-6	TRBJ2-6	TRBD1	CASSPGTGGPGANVLTF
TRBV7-2	TRBJ2-1	TRBD1	CASSLGPGQEYNEQFF
TRBV7-9	TRBJ2-1	TRBD1	CAGTDRDRVGNEQFF
TRBV5-1	TRBJ2-6	NA	CASSLAPAEGANVLTF
TRBV5-1	TRBJ2-2	NA	CASSSEGLSNTGELFF
TRBV28	TRBJ2-7	NA	CASIGSPNPYEQYF
TRBV2	TRBJ2-7	NA	CASSLTTGEVNSQYF
TRBV7-7	TRBJ2-1	TRBD2	CASSTGLAIHNEQFF
TRBV28	TRBJ2-4	NA	CASSVTGSVAKNIQYF